This is a list of T cell receptor beta chains from one sample in a study of shared clonotypes between healthy human individuals. Assay used: immunoSEQ multiplex PCR; TCRdb lists only in-frame clones, some missing. The sample shows millions of clones, over 85% of them seen only once. What was sequenced was naive CD4+ T cells sorted from blood. The receptors stem from a man aged 18 to 30 in good health. Each CDR3 is given with its conserved first and last residue. The order of the fields is CDR3 protein, CDR3 DNA, V gene, clone size, J gene, D gene. The D gene is left open where the match is weak. Rows give clone size only sometimes, using once, few, many, or a class for an expanded clone.

CDR3: CASNGGHGTDTQYF
DNA: TGCGCCAGCAACGGGGGGCACGGCACAGATACGCAGTATTTT
V: TRBV5-1
size: NA
J: TRBJ2-3
D: NA

CDR3: CASSLMGNNEKLFF
DNA: TGTGCCAGCAGTTTAATGGGAAACAATGAAAAACTGTTTTTT
V: TRBV28
size: NA
J: TRBJ1-4
D: NA

CDR3: CASSQENRGPGGYTF
DNA: TGTGCCAGCAGCCAAGAAAACAGGGGGCCAGGTGGCTACACCTTC
V: TRBV14
size: NA
J: TRBJ1-2
D: TRBD1

CDR3: CAISETGMGKTEAFF
DNA: TGTGCCATCAGTGAGACGGGCATGGGGAAGACTGAAGCTTTCTTT
V: TRBV10-3
size: once
J: TRBJ1-1
D: NA

CDR3: CASSLGGTGQSEQYF
DNA: TGTGCCAGCAGCTTGGGAGGGACAGGGCAAAGCGAGCAGTACTTC
V: TRBV5-4
size: NA
J: TRBJ2-7
D: TRBD1

CDR3: CASSPADRGPQETQYF
DNA: TGTGCCAGCAGCCCCGCGGACAGGGGGCCGCAGGAGACCCAGTACTTC
V: TRBV7-9
size: NA
J: TRBJ2-5
D: TRBD1

CDR3: CATIGGLAGANYNEQFF
DNA: TGTGCTACCATCGGGGGACTAGCGGGGGCTAACTACAATGAGCAGTTCTTC
V: TRBV25-1
size: NA
J: TRBJ2-1
D: TRBD2

CDR3: CASSSGTSGRAMYEQYF
DNA: TGTGCCAGCAGCTCCGGGACTAGCGGGAGGGCCATGTACGAGCAGTACTTC
V: TRBV5-4
size: NA
J: TRBJ2-7
D: TRBD2

CDR3: CASSLASGGSDTQYF
DNA: TGCGCCAGCAGCTTGGCATCAGGAGGGTCAGATACGCAGTATTTT
V: TRBV5-1
size: NA
J: TRBJ2-3
D: NA

CDR3: CAISRGQPPDTQYF
DNA: TGTGCCATCAGCCGGGGACAGCCCCCAGATACGCAGTATTTT
V: TRBV10-3
size: once
J: TRBJ2-3
D: TRBD1

CDR3: CASSVSPGNNEQFF
DNA: TGTGCCAGCAGCGTAAGCCCCGGGAACAATGAGCAGTTCTTC
V: TRBV9
size: NA
J: TRBJ2-1
D: NA

CDR3: CASSQNSVGGYEQYF
DNA: TGCGCCAGCAGCCAGAACTCAGTGGGCGGGTACGAGCAGTACTTC
V: TRBV5-1
size: NA
J: TRBJ2-7
D: NA

CDR3: CASSTRQVISNQPQHF
DNA: TGTGCCAGTAGTACGAGACAGGTTATTAGCAATCAGCCCCAGCATTTT
V: TRBV19
size: NA
J: TRBJ1-5
D: NA

CDR3: CASSLWREGFGDTQYF
DNA: TGTGCCAGCAGCTTGTGGCGGGAGGGCTTCGGGGATACGCAGTATTTT
V: TRBV5-6
size: NA
J: TRBJ2-3
D: TRBD2

CDR3: CASSPRTGNYEQYF
DNA: TGTGCCAGCTCACCCCGGACAGGGAACTACGAGCAGTACTTC
V: TRBV18
size: NA
J: TRBJ2-7
D: TRBD1

CDR3: CATSRDLSGRGMDTIYF
DNA: TGTGCCACCAGCAGAGATCTCTCGGGGAGGGGGATGGACACCATATATTTT
V: TRBV15
size: NA
J: TRBJ1-3
D: NA

CDR3: CAWGGVETQYF
DNA: TGTGCCTGGGGGGGGGTGGAGACCCAGTACTTC
V: TRBV30
size: NA
J: TRBJ2-5
D: TRBD2

CDR3: CASSGGQGSTNEKLFF
DNA: TGTGCCAGTAGTGGGGGACAGGGTTCAACTAATGAAAAACTGTTTTTT
V: TRBV19
size: few
J: TRBJ1-4
D: TRBD1

CDR3: CASSQGPSYEQYF
DNA: TGTGCCAGCAGCCAAGGCCCCTCCTACGAGCAGTACTTC
V: TRBV14
size: NA
J: TRBJ2-7
D: NA

CDR3: CASSLETGRHEQYF
DNA: TGCGCCAGCAGCTTGGAAACAGGGCGGCACGAGCAGTACTTC
V: TRBV5-1
size: NA
J: TRBJ2-7
D: NA

CDR3: CASSLVGGTDTQYF
DNA: TGTGCCAGCAGCTTAGTAGGGGGCACAGATACGCAGTATTTT
V: TRBV7-9
size: NA
J: TRBJ2-3
D: NA

CDR3: CASSFLGQGNSPLHF
DNA: TGTGCCAGCAGCTTCTTGGGACAGGGGAATTCACCCCTCCACTTT
V: TRBV7-3
size: NA
J: TRBJ1-6
D: TRBD1

CDR3: CASSLLGDSEQYF
DNA: TGTGCCAGCAGCTTATTAGGGGACAGCGAGCAGTACTTC
V: TRBV7-8
size: once
J: TRBJ2-7
D: TRBD1

CDR3: CAITPDRAPEDTQYF
DNA: TGTGCCATTACCCCGGACAGGGCCCCCGAGGATACGCAGTATTTT
V: TRBV6-4
size: NA
J: TRBJ2-3
D: TRBD1

CDR3: CAIRDEGVGSPLHF
DNA: TGTGCCATCAGGGACGAAGGGGTCGGGTCACCCCTCCACTTT
V: TRBV10-3
size: NA
J: TRBJ1-6
D: NA

CDR3: CASSEEEGTEAFF
DNA: TGTGCCAGCAGTGAGGAAGAGGGGACTGAAGCTTTCTTT
V: TRBV2
size: few
J: TRBJ1-1
D: NA

CDR3: CASSLGGPTSEGETQYF
DNA: TGTGCCAGCAGCTTAGGGGGCCCCACTAGCGAAGGTGAGACCCAGTACTTC
V: TRBV11-2
size: once
J: TRBJ2-5
D: TRBD2

CDR3: CASSLGASGSTDTQYF
DNA: TGTGCCAGCAGCTTAGGCGCCAGCGGAAGCACAGATACGCAGTATTTT
V: TRBV11-2
size: NA
J: TRBJ2-3
D: NA

CDR3: CASSGVSYNEQFF
DNA: TGTGCCAGCAGTGGTGTTTCTTACAATGAGCAGTTCTTC
V: TRBV2
size: NA
J: TRBJ2-1
D: NA

CDR3: CASSLPAQETQYF
DNA: TGTGCCAGCAGCTTGCCAGCTCAAGAGACCCAGTACTTC
V: TRBV5-6
size: NA
J: TRBJ2-5
D: NA

CDR3: CASSQQEVNSPLHF
DNA: TGCGCCAGCAGTCAGCAGGAGGTTAATTCACCCCTCCACTTT
V: TRBV23-1
size: NA
J: TRBJ1-6
D: NA

CDR3: CASAREGRNTGELFF
DNA: TGCGCCAGCGCCCGGGAGGGCCGTAACACCGGGGAGCTGTTTTTT
V: TRBV4-1
size: NA
J: TRBJ2-2
D: TRBD2

CDR3: CASSLFGLNTGELFF
DNA: TGTGCCAGCAGTTTATTTGGATTAAACACCGGGGAGCTGTTTTTT
V: TRBV28
size: NA
J: TRBJ2-2
D: NA

CDR3: CASSLRQGSTEAFF
DNA: TGTGCCAGCAGCTTGCGACAGGGGAGCACTGAAGCTTTCTTT
V: TRBV7-2
size: NA
J: TRBJ1-1
D: TRBD1

CDR3: CASSLTGTGSSYNEQFF
DNA: TGCGCCAGCAGCTTAACCGGGACAGGGTCCTCCTACAATGAGCAGTTCTTC
V: TRBV5-1
size: NA
J: TRBJ2-1
D: TRBD1

CDR3: CAISDQGMVDTEAFF
DNA: TGTGCCATCAGTGACCAGGGGATGGTGGACACTGAAGCTTTCTTT
V: TRBV10-3
size: few
J: TRBJ1-1
D: NA

CDR3: CASSYHRVTGELFF
DNA: TGTGCCAGCAGTTATCACAGGGTAACCGGGGAGCTGTTTTTT
V: TRBV6-5
size: NA
J: TRBJ2-2
D: NA

CDR3: CASSGTGNNSPLHF
DNA: TGTGCCAGCAGCGGGACAGGGAATAATTCACCCCTCCACTTT
V: TRBV9
size: NA
J: TRBJ1-6
D: TRBD1

CDR3: CAISEEAGGANVLTF
DNA: TGTGCCATCAGTGAAGAGGCAGGTGGGGCCAACGTCCTGACTTTC
V: TRBV10-3
size: once
J: TRBJ2-6
D: NA

CDR3: CASSSRTSRFNTGELFF
DNA: TGCGCCAGCAGCTCCCGGACTAGCCGATTTAACACCGGGGAGCTGTTTTTT
V: TRBV5-1
size: NA
J: TRBJ2-2
D: TRBD2

CDR3: CAISEGQGRFGNTIYF
DNA: TGTGCCATCAGTGAAGGACAGGGGCGATTTGGAAACACCATATATTTT
V: TRBV10-3
size: few
J: TRBJ1-3
D: TRBD1

CDR3: CATSRDPDLEQSFF
DNA: TGTGCCACCAGCAGAGATCCGGACCTAGAGCAAAGTTTCTTT
V: TRBV15
size: NA
J: TRBJ1-1
D: NA

CDR3: CASSLAGVGQETQYF
DNA: TGTGCCAGCAGCTTAGCGGGAGTTGGACAAGAGACCCAGTACTTC
V: TRBV11-2
size: NA
J: TRBJ2-5
D: NA

CDR3: CASDGLTSNQPQHF
DNA: TGTGCCAGCGATGGACTGACTAGCAATCAGCCCCAGCATTTT
V: TRBV6-6
size: NA
J: TRBJ1-5
D: NA

CDR3: CASSLDDGSSYEQYF
DNA: TGCGCCAGCAGCTTGGATGACGGGTCCTCCTACGAGCAGTACTTC
V: TRBV5-1
size: NA
J: TRBJ2-7
D: NA

CDR3: CASSPTGNSNQPQHF
DNA: TGTGCCAGCAGCCCAACGGGCAATAGCAATCAGCCCCAGCATTTT
V: TRBV9
size: NA
J: TRBJ1-5
D: NA